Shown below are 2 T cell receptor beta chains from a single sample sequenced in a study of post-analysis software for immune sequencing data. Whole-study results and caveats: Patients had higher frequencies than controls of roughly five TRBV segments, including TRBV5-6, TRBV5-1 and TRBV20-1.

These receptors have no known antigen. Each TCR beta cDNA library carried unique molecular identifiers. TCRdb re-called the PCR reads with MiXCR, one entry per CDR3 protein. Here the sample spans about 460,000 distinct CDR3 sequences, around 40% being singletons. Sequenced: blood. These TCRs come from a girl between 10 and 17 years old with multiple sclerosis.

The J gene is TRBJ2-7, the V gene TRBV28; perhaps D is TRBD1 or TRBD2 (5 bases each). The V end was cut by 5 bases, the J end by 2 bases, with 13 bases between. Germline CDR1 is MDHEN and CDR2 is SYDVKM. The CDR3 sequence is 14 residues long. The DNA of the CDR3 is TGTGCCAGCAGTATGGGACCAGGGACCTACGAGCAGTACTTC. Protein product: CASSMGPGTYEQYF.

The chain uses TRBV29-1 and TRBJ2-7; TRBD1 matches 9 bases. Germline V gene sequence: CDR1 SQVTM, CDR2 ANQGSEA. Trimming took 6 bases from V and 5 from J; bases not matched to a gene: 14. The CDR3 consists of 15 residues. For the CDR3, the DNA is TGCAGCGTCGGAGTCGCCGGGACAGGGTCCCACGAGCAGTACTTC. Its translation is CSVGVAGTGSHEQYF.